This TCR beta chain was recovered during a study of beta chain features in type 1 diabetes (dated 2018 in TCRdb). Describing the broader study: Mean age, gender distribution, total cell number and subset yield were not different between patients and healthy donors. A total of 107,917,701 sorted cells were examined across all samples, and a strong correlation was observed between cell number per subset and RNA yield. Regulatory and stem cell-like memory subsets were obtained from only 8 patients and roughly 8 healthy donors, while naive and central memory subsets were obtained from all 30 or so donors. The study compared the TCRB repertoires of sorted circulating CD4+ T cell subsets in recently diagnosed type 1 diabetes patients with those in matched healthy donors. The paper as a whole reports these results and caveats: Because small numbers of individuals were included in the HLA sub-analyses, any influence of HLA type on TCRB rearrangement was left unresolved. Fewer insertions and more nucleotide deletions at VDJ recombination sites were observed in patients with type 1 diabetes, implying thymic rearrangement abnormalities. Naive, central memory and regulatory TCRB repertoires appeared to be more alike among patients than among healthy donors. Shorter templates might be favored by PCR, yet because patient and control samples were amplified and corrected together, any such skew would affect both groups equally. Type 1 diabetes patients showed a moderate but significant shortening of TCRB CDR3 length in all four CD4+ subsets. Sequencing cDNA rather than genomic DNA could over-represent highly expressing activated cells, although activation and CD3 levels did not differ between groups.

A word on this clone: Its antigen is unknown. Per-base quality was not reported, and no clone a single base away is much larger than it.

The V and J ends are trimmed by 5 bases and 3 bases, leaving 13 bases between them. CDR1 and CDR2, looked up from the germline V gene, are SGHTA and FQGNSA. Reading from cysteine to phenylalanine, the CDR3 counts 14 amino acids. Only CDR3 DNA is held: 42 bases, read in frame from base 1. The entire amount of isolated RNA was reverse transcribed using the High Capacity cDNA Reverse Transcription Kit, so the sequenced TCRB transcripts were expressed ones. Deep immunoSEQ sequencing was performed on naive, central memory and regulatory T cell samples, with an average of around 3.4 million total reads per sample. Sorted cells were lysed in RLT buffer, and RNA was extracted using DNase-treated RNeasy Micro or Mini kits according to cell number. To prevent cross-contamination, each cell subset was processed individually, whereas patient and healthy donor samples were processed jointly. TCRB sequences were amplified from cDNA with the immunoSEQ multiplex PCR, producing 87-bp fragments spanning the CDR3 region. Amplicons were sequenced on the Illumina HiSeq platform. In the source study's methods: Synthetic template baselines were used to correct PCR bias computationally, reads within Hamming distance 2 were collapsed, and singletons that could not be merged were discarded. Reads were aligned to IMGT to assign V, D and J genes, CDR3 length, and insertions or deletions at six rearrangement sites. Within each subset, clonotype counts were normalized to sorted cell number, after which true diversity and Gini coefficients were computed with the tcR R package. The overlap coefficient, calculated on TCRB nucleotide sequences, was used to quantify repertoire sharing. As a proxy for the pre-selection repertoire, out-of-frame TCRB sequences from naive cells were analyzed. The table was pulled from immuneACCESS by TCRdb, which kept in-frame rearrangements only. Such tables lose some clones; where checked, under half of the loss comes from unresolved V genes, and the rest has no known cause. Clonal size and the V and J genes are those of that table, whereas D and trimming came from the DNA. Within this sample are 300,000 or so clones, with roughly an eighth of them counted one time only. Of the sample, around 0.016% is held by the ten largest clones.

A single peripheral blood draw of about 116 mL on average was collected from each donor into heparinised tubes. Naive, central memory, regulatory and stem cell-like memory CD4+ T cells were sorted on a BD FACSAria II using a panel including CD45RO, CCR7, CD25, CD127, CD95 and CD27. Every sorted population had a purity above 98%. PBMCs were isolated immediately by Lymphoprep density gradient centrifugation and stained directly without culture. To minimize batch effects, samples were stained and sorted in pairs, one healthy donor with one patient per experiment. The chain is made from TRBV7-2 and TRBJ1-2; TRBD1 is a possible D gene, resting on 5 matching bases. The sequenced material came from naive CD4+ T cells from blood. The sample's cell subset or site label, decoded: true naive CD4+ T cells. The TCR sequence derives from a man aged 25 to 40 with type 1 diabetes. The CDR3 protein: CASSTARQHYGYTF. The sequenced DNA is TGTGCCAGCAGCACGGCTCGACAGCACTATGGCTACACCTTC.